The 23 T cell receptor beta chains in this list originate from one sample, sequenced in a study of T cells after yellow fever vaccination. TCRdb re-called the 5' RACE reads with MiXCR, one entry per CDR3 protein. The sample includes more than 200,000 distinct CDR3 sequences, over 3% seen only once; the top ten take under 20%. The sequences come from PBMCs, collected 15 days after the yellow fever booster vaccination. The receptors come from a man younger than 35 who received the YFV17D yellow fever vaccine.

This clonotype has a count of ten or more. This chain links TRBV6-2 or TRBV6-3 with TRBJ2-7; no firm D call. The CDR3 sequence is 13 residues long. The V end lost 2 bases, the J end lost 3 bases, and 8 bases lay between the germline ends. Germline V gene lookup returns CDR1 MNHEY and CDR2 SVGEGT. This chain's CDR3 is CASSYRLFYEQYF. As DNA, the CDR3 is TGTGCCAGCAGTTACAGACTCTTCTACGAGCAGTACTTC.

The sample holds a few counts of this clonotype. The CDR3 coding sequence is TGTGCCAGTAGTATTGTTGGACAGCTCTATGGCTACACCTTC. Translating gives CASSIVGQLYGYTF. The V and J genes are TRBV19 and TRBJ1-2; maybe TRBD1 (6 bases). This CDR3 region has 14 residues. Germline CDR1 reads LNHDA; CDR2 reads SQIVND (reference sequence). Trimming took off 3 bases at V and 4 bases at J, with 12 bases between the two ends.

This clonotype has at least ten counts. The V and J genes are TRBV3-1 and TRBJ1-5, with unresolved D. Germline-derived CDR1 and CDR2 are LGHDT and YNNKEL (reference sequence). With 2 bases removed from V and 9 bases from J, the gap between germline ends came to 8 bases. The CDR3 is made up of 12 amino acids. In nucleotides, the CDR3 is TGTGCCAGCAGCCAAACCGAGGGGCCCCAGCATTTT. Translation: CASSQTEGPQHF.

The chain couples TRBV10-3 to TRBJ2-5; 12 bases map to TRBD2. Germline V gene lookup returns CDR1 ENHRY and CDR2 SYGVKD. V lost 5 bases, J lost 1 base, and 2 bases stayed unmatched. CDR3 length: 15 amino acids. The CDR3: CAISPTSGGQETQYF. The CDR3 DNA sequence: TGTGCCATCAGTCCGACTAGCGGGGGCCAAGAGACCCAGTACTTC.

This clonotype was observed at least ten times. The CDR3 loop is CASSSGPPDTQYF. As DNA, the CDR3 is TGTGCCAGCAGCTCGGGCCCTCCAGATACGCAGTATTTT. The chain links TRBV7-2 to TRBJ2-3; D not certain. Germline V gene sequence: CDR1 SGHTA, CDR2 FQGNSA. Trimming took 4 bases from V and 4 from J, leaving 9 bases between them. The CDR3 loop spans 13 amino acids.

About this clonotype: One end of the junction varies from germline; a read error may be responsible. V is TRBV5-1 and J is TRBJ2-3; D is perhaps TRBD2 (6 bases). The CDR3 has 14 residues. CDR1 and CDR2 from the germline V gene are SGHRS and YFSETQ. CDR3 bases: TGCGTCAGCAGCTTGGGAGGACCCACAGATACGAAGTATTTT. The encoded protein is CVSSLGGPTDTKYF.

This clonotype was seen a handful of times. The J gene is TRBJ2-1, the V gene TRBV3-1; possibly TRBD1 or TRBD2 for D (5 bases each). This CDR3 is built from 16 residues. V was cut by 1 base and J by 2 bases, with 12 bases left in between. Germline V CDR1 and CDR2: LGHDT, YNNKEL (reference sequence). The CDR3 loop is CASSQVAGTPYNEQFF. The CDR3 DNA reads TGTGCCAGCAGCCAAGTCGCCGGGACGCCCTACAATGAGCAGTTCTTC.

This clonotype appeared many times. As DNA, the CDR3 is TGTGCCAGCAGCTTGTACCAGGGGGCAGATACGCAGTATTTT. Encoded protein: CASSLYQGADTQYF. The V and J genes are TRBV5-6 and TRBJ2-3; 7 nucleotides agree with TRBD1. This CDR3 has 14 residues. Germline V CDR1 and CDR2: SGHDT, YYEEEE. The ends lost 1 base at V and 4 bases at J; junction bases unmatched: 3.

The table lists this clonotype with many counts. The genes are TRBV7-6 and TRBJ2-1, with D perhaps matching TRBD2 (5 bases). V was trimmed by 4 bases and J by 7 bases, leaving 11 bases between them. The CDR3 spans 13 residues. Germline V CDR1 and CDR2: SGHVS, FNYEAQ. The CDR3 nucleotides are TGTGCCAGCAGCTCCGCAAGCGGAAATGAGCAGTTCTTC. It specifies CASSSASGNEQFF.

This clonotype showed up many times. The genes are TRBV4-2 and TRBJ2-5; 9 nucleotides line up with TRBD1. This CDR3 contains 16 residues. The V gene's germline CDR1 is LGHNA and CDR2 YNFKEQ. The ends lost 1 base at V and 5 bases at J; junction bases unmatched: 8. CDR3 in DNA: TGTGCCAGCAGCCAAGTTCTACAGGGGGCCGGGGAGACCCAGTACTTC. Amino acid sequence: CASSQVLQGAGETQYF.

On this clonotype itself: This may be a read error, as it is one base from a much larger clone. This chain links TRBV20-1 with TRBJ2-3, with no clear D. The CDR3 consists of 14 residues. Trimming shortened V by 0 bases and J by 6 bases, and 13 bases separated the two germline ends. Per the germline V gene, CDR1 is DFQATT and CDR2 is SNEGSKA (reference sequence). The CDR3, as DNA: TGCAGTGCTAGAGATCTACGCGGCAGCGATACGCAGTATTTT. Translating gives CSARDLRGSDTQYF.

The chain joins TRBV11-3 to TRBJ2-1, with no clear D. Germline CDR1 SGHNT, CDR2 YENEEA. Trimming removed 2 bases at V and 8 bases at J, with 7 bases between. This CDR3 has 12 amino acids. CDR3 sequence (DNA): TGTGCCAGCAGCTTACCGGGCCATGAGCAGTTCTTC. This codes for CASSLPGHEQFF.

This clonotype was counted at least ten times. This sequence joins TRBV7-9 and TRBJ2-5, with D unclear. The CDR3 length is 13 residues. Trimming pared 5 bases from V and 4 bases from J, leaving 11 bases between. Germline lookup yields CDR1 SEHNR and CDR2 FQNEAQ (reference sequence). The CDR3 loop reads CASSANTGETQYF. The CDR3 DNA is TGTGCCAGCAGCGCTAACACTGGAGAGACCCAGTACTTC. The entire variable domain, with the rest obtained from reference TRBV7-9 and TRBJ2-5, is as follows: DTGVSQNPRHKITKRGQNVTFRCDPISEHNRLYWYRQTLGQGPEFLTYFQNEAQLEKSRLLSDRFSAERPKGSFSTLEIQRTEQGDSAMYLCASSANTGETQYFGPGTRLLVL.

This clonotype showed up many times. V and J are TRBV5-4 and TRBJ1-1; D is undetermined. Per germline, CDR1 SGHNT and CDR2 YYREEE (reference sequence). The CDR3 extends over 13 amino acids. V was shortened by 4 bases and J by 0 bases, with 7 bases between the two germline ends. CDR3 DNA: TGTGCCAGCAGCGGAGACTTGAACACTGAAGCTTTCTTT. Its protein product is CASSGDLNTEAFF.

The V and J genes are TRBV3-1 and TRBJ2-7, with 9 bases matching TRBD1. The J segment lost 10 bases and the V segment lost 0 bases, leaving 7 bases of the junction unmatched. Germline V gene lookup returns CDR1 LGHDT and CDR2 YNNKEL (reference sequence). The CDR3 contains 14 residues. The CDR3 DNA reads as TGTGCCAGCAGCCAAGAAAGGGACAGGGAGGTACAGTACGTC. It codes for CASSQERDREVQYV.

This clonotype was found many times. The chain employs TRBV5-1 and TRBJ2-2; 8 bases match TRBD2. Germline CDR1 and CDR2: SGHRS and YFSETQ. V was clipped by 5 bases and J by 5 bases; unmatched bases: 5. The CDR3 is 14 amino acids. The CDR3: CASRFAGGTGELFF. CDR3 bases: TGCGCCAGCAGGTTCGCGGGAGGAACCGGGGAGCTGTTTTTT.

This clonotype appeared many times. The chain employs TRBV28 and TRBJ1-6, with a possible D match to TRBD1 (6 bases). The ends were cut back, 2 bases at V and 8 bases at J, with 7 bases in the middle. The germline CDR1 and CDR2 sequences are MDHEN and SYDVKM. CDR3 size: 13 residues. The CDR3 DNA follows: TGTGCCAGCAGTTTAAGGACAGATTCACCCCTCCACTTT. Its translation: CASSLRTDSPLHF.

The sample holds many counts of this clonotype. The V call is TRBV6-5, the J call TRBJ2-4, with D tentatively TRBD2 (6 bases). This CDR3 has 14 residues. The V gene lost 3 bases and the J gene lost 7 bases, with 13 bases spanning the gap. Germline lookup yields CDR1 MNHEY and CDR2 SVGAGI. DNA of the CDR3: TGTGCCAGCAGTTATCGGAAGGCGGGGAACATTCAGTACTTC. Translated: CASSYRKAGNIQYF.

This clonotype was counted ten times or more. The V and J genes are TRBV7-6 and TRBJ2-5, with 7 bases lining up with TRBD2. V lost 4 bases and J lost 3; bases outside the gene matches: 5. The V gene's germline CDR1 is SGHVS and CDR2 FNYEAQ. CDR3 length equals 14 residues. CDR3 region: CASSSDRGEETQYF. CDR3 in DNA: TGTGCCAGCAGCTCCGACCGGGGGGAAGAGACCCAGTACTTC.

This clonotype occurred many times. This chain links TRBV10-3 with TRBJ1-3; the D is unclear. This CDR3 has 13 amino acids. The V and J ends lost 10 bases and 2 bases respectively, with 12 bases between them. Germline loops: CDR1 ENHRY, CDR2 SYGVKD. CDR3 DNA: TGTGCCACGCGGAGGGAGGCTGGAAACACCATATATTTT. It codes for CATRREAGNTIYF.

The rearrangement joins TRBV18 to TRBJ2-3; D remains ambiguous. Between the trimmed V and J ends, which lost 2 bases and 4 bases, there was a span of 10 bases. Germline loops: CDR1 KGHSH, CDR2 LQKENI. The CDR3 is 14 residues long. CDR3: CASSPAPDADTQYF. In DNA, the CDR3 is TGTGCCAGCTCACCAGCCCCAGACGCAGATACGCAGTATTTT.

There are many counts of this clonotype. This rearrangement joins TRBV6-6 to TRBJ1-6; unclear D gene. CDR3 length: 14 residues. In germline, CDR1 is MNHNY, CDR2 SVGAGI (reference sequence). Between the trimmed V and J ends, which lost 4 bases and 6 bases, there was a span of 10 bases. The CDR3 region has the DNA TGTGCCAGCAGTTGGGGAAGGGCTAATTCACCCCTCCACTTT. Translated, it gives CASSWGRANSPLHF.

This clonotype was seen many times. The CDR3 is CAISTPDRVFKQYF. Written as DNA, the CDR3 is TGTGCCATCAGTACCCCGGACAGGGTCTTCAAGCAGTACTTC. The V call is TRBV10-3, the J call TRBJ2-7; 8 bases agree with TRBD1. Trimming removed 5 bases from V and 8 bases from J; junction bases left unmatched: 11. The CDR3 has 14 amino acids. Germline V lookup: CDR1 ENHRY, CDR2 SYGVKD.